This is a list of T cell receptor beta chains from one sample in a study of technical replicates of blood from four donors. Data came from immunoSEQ multiplex PCR; TCRdb stores just in-frame clones and leaves some out. The repertoire holds 60,000 to 85,000 clones, with approximately 94% as singletons. The specimen was T cells isolated from PBMCs. The origin of the receptors is a human donor in good health. CDR3s include the opening cysteine and the closing phenylalanine or tryptophan. The D gene is left open where the match is weak. Expanded clones are given a class, and other clones once, few, many or no size at all.

clone size,D gene,J gene,V gene,CDR3 protein,CDR3 DNA
NA,TRBD1,TRBJ2-4,TRBV28,CASTGGAKNIQYF,TGTGCCAGCACAGGGGGAGCCAAAAACATTCAGTACTTC
NA,TRBD1,TRBJ2-1,TRBV29-1,CSGEGTGVSAEQFF,TGCAGCGGGGAGGGGACAGGGGTGTCGGCTGAGCAGTTCTTC
NA,NA,TRBJ2-3,TRBV9,CASSVGKSQGDTQYF,TGTGCCAGCAGCGTAGGCAAAAGTCAGGGGGATACGCAGTATTTT
NA,NA,TRBJ1-5,TRBV7-8,CASSPLVASNQPQHF,TGTGCCAGCAGCCCTTTGGTAGCCTCCAATCAGCCCCAGCATTTT
NA,NA,TRBJ2-7,TRBV27,CASSLGPTYEQYF,TGTGCCAGCAGTTTAGGGCCAACCTACGAGCAGTACTTC
NA,NA,TRBJ2-1,TRBV5-1,CASSGGAEDEQFF,TGCGCCAGCAGCGGGGGGGCCGAGGATGAGCAGTTCTTC
NA,NA,TRBJ1-5,TRBV18,CASSPDFGQTNQPQHF,TGTGCCAGCTCACCAGATTTCGGACAGACGAATCAGCCCCAGCATTTT
NA,NA,TRBJ1-1,TRBV6-5,CASSYESPMNTEAFF,TGTGCCAGCAGTTATGAGAGCCCGATGAACACTGAAGCTTTCTTT
NA,NA,TRBJ1-1,TRBV19,CASRGLNTEAFF,TGTGCCAGTAGGGGACTTAACACTGAAGCTTTCTTT
NA,TRBD2,TRBJ2-3,TRBV13,CASSPWGLAGVDTQYF,TGTGCCAGCAGCCCATGGGGACTAGCGGGAGTAGATACGCAGTATTTT
NA,TRBD2,TRBJ2-3,TRBV19,CASSERGAQYF,TGTGCCAGTAGTGAGCGGGGGGCGCAGTATTTT
NA,NA,TRBJ2-3,TRBV7-7,CASSLRGRMGDTQYF,TGTGCTAGCAGCTTGCGAGGGAGAATGGGAGATACGCAGTATTTT
NA,TRBD2,TRBJ2-1,TRBV4-1,CASSQGPSSGRANEQFF,TGCGCCAGCAGCCAGGGCCCGTCTAGCGGGAGGGCCAATGAGCAGTTCTTC
NA,TRBD1,TRBJ1-1,TRBV5-4,CASSYRGGDTEAFF,TGTGCCAGCAGCTACAGGGGAGGAGACACTGAAGCTTTCTTT
once,NA,TRBJ1-1,TRBV7-9,CASSLIQGSTEAFF,TGTGCCAGCAGCTTAATACAGGGAAGCACTGAAGCTTTCTTT
NA,NA,TRBJ2-3,TRBV5-8,CASSHTDTQYF,TGTGCCAGCAGCCACACAGATACGCAGTATTTT
NA,TRBD1,TRBJ2-6,TRBV28,CASSSYRGPGSSGANVLTF,TGTGCCAGCAGTTCCTACAGGGGGCCTGGTTCATCGGGGGCCAACGTCCTGACTTTC
NA,NA,TRBJ2-7,TRBV7-2,CASSLNSAHEQYF,TGTGCCAGCAGCTTAAATAGCGCCCACGAGCAGTACTTC
NA,NA,TRBJ1-1,TRBV6-5,CASTLGGATEAFF,TGTGCCAGCACCCTCGGGGGGGCAACTGAAGCTTTCTTT
NA,TRBD2,TRBJ2-7,TRBV19,CASSLDSGSSYEQYF,TGTGCCAGTAGTCTGGATAGCGGGAGCTCCTACGAGCAGTACTTC
once,NA,TRBJ1-5,TRBV7-3,CASSLRHRVGGNQPQHF,TGTGCCAGCAGCTTAAGACACAGGGTAGGGGGCAATCAGCCCCAGCATTTT
NA,TRBD2,TRBJ2-1,TRBV28,CASSGERTELAGDYNEQFF,TGTGCCAGCAGTGGCGAAAGGACGGAGCTAGCGGGAGACTACAATGAGCAGTTCTTC
NA,NA,TRBJ1-1,TRBV27,CASSFKGERHTEAFF,TGTGCCAGCAGTTTCAAGGGGGAAAGACACACTGAAGCTTTCTTT
NA,TRBD1,TRBJ1-3,TRBV28,CASRQGGNTIYF,TGTGCCAGCAGACAGGGGGGAAACACCATATATTTT
NA,NA,TRBJ2-7,TRBV5-4,CASSFHSLEQYF,TGTGCCAGCAGCTTTCACAGCTTAGAGCAGTACTTC
NA,TRBD1,TRBJ1-4,TRBV28,CASSHTGGKATNEKLFF,TGTGCCAGCAGTCATACAGGGGGAAAGGCAACTAATGAAAAACTGTTTTTT
NA,TRBD2,TRBJ2-1,TRBV6-5,CASSLQRDSYNEQFF,TGTGCCAGCAGTTTACAGCGGGACTCCTACAATGAGCAGTTCTTC
NA,NA,TRBJ2-2,TRBV9,CASRSTGELFF,TGTGCCAGCAGGAGCACCGGGGAGCTGTTTTTT
NA,NA,TRBJ1-1,TRBV14,CASSRSGGGTEAFF,TGTGCCAGCAGCCGCTCTGGAGGAGGCACTGAAGCTTTCTTT
NA,NA,TRBJ1-5,TRBV5-8,CASSLWTLGNQPQHF,TGTGCCAGCAGCTTGTGGACTCTAGGCAATCAGCCCCAGCATTTT
once,TRBD2,TRBJ2-1,TRBV5-1,CASSSLAGGSSYNEQFF,TGCGCCAGCAGTAGCCTAGCGGGAGGGAGCTCCTACAATGAGCAGTTCTTC
NA,TRBD2,TRBJ2-7,TRBV13,CASSFLGGGQDEQYF,TGTGCCAGCAGCTTTTTGGGCGGGGGGCAGGACGAGCAGTACTTC
once,TRBD2,TRBJ2-7,TRBV6-5,CASSYSASGVYEQYF,TGTGCCAGCAGTTACTCTGCTAGCGGGGTCTACGAGCAGTACTTC
NA,NA,TRBJ1-2,TRBV5-5,CASSFDSDYGYTF,TGTGCCAGCAGTTTCGACTCGGACTATGGCTACACCTTC
NA,NA,TRBJ2-2,TRBV4-2,CASSQVRDLLLTGELFF,TGTGCCAGCAGCCAAGTTAGGGACTTATTATTAACCGGGGAGCTGTTTTTT
NA,TRBD1,TRBJ2-3,TRBV27,CAARGGQWTDTQYF,TGCGCAGCAAGAGGGGGACAGTGGACAGATACGCAGTATTTT
NA,TRBD1,TRBJ2-3,TRBV6-6,CASSRRQGRSDTQYF,TGTGCCAGCAGTCGTAGACAGGGGAGGTCAGATACGCAGTATTTT
few,NA,TRBJ2-7,TRBV5-1,CASSLTGFQYEQYF,TGCGCCAGCAGCTTGACAGGGTTCCAGTACGAGCAGTACTTC
NA,NA,TRBJ2-6,TRBV5-1,CASSLTVSGANVLTF,TGCGCCAGCAGCTTGACAGTCTCTGGGGCCAACGTCCTGACTTTC
NA,NA,TRBJ2-1,TRBV9,CASSAGDSLYNEQFF,TGTGCCAGCAGCGCAGGCGACAGTCTCTACAATGAGCAGTTCTTC
NA,NA,TRBJ2-6,TRBV28,CASSLLPGAGANVLTF,TGTGCCAGCAGTTTACTCCCAGGGGCTGGGGCCAACGTCCTGACTTTC
NA,NA,TRBJ1-2,TRBV30,CAWSEQFYGYTF,TGTGCCTGGAGTGAACAGTTCTATGGCTACACCTTC
NA,NA,TRBJ2-1,TRBV28,CASTTYNEQFF,TGTGCCAGCACTACTTACAATGAGCAGTTCTTC
NA,NA,TRBJ1-1,TRBV7-8,CASSLRRDRISEAFF,TGTGCCAGCAGCTTGCGGAGGGATAGAATTTCTGAAGCTTTCTTT
NA,NA,TRBJ2-1,TRBV4-2,CASSQGLPQRNEQFF,TGTGCCAGCAGCCAAGGACTACCTCAAAGAAATGAGCAGTTCTTC
NA,TRBD2,TRBJ2-2,TRBV4-3,CASSQGQGAGGPPGELFF,TGCGCCAGCAGCCAAGGGCAAGGAGCGGGAGGGCCTCCCGGGGAGCTGTTTTTT
NA,TRBD2,TRBJ2-1,TRBV29-1,CSVLAGGLHEQFF,TGCAGCGTTCTAGCGGGAGGGCTCCATGAGCAGTTCTTC
NA,NA,TRBJ1-3,TRBV5-1,CASTPNLAGQGNTIYF,TGCGCCAGCACCCCGAACTTAGCAGGGCAAGGAAACACCATATATTTT
NA,NA,TRBJ2-1,TRBV25-1,CASTDSLGSTYNEQFF,TGTGCCAGCACCGACTCCCTAGGTTCAACCTACAATGAGCAGTTCTTC
NA,TRBD2,TRBJ2-1,TRBV6-1,CASSAGLAIYNEQFF,TGTGCCAGCAGCGCGGGACTAGCGATATACAATGAGCAGTTCTTC
NA,NA,TRBJ2-2,TRBV10-2,CATLVTGELFF,TGCGCCACCCTCGTTACTGGGGAGCTGTTTTTT
NA,NA,TRBJ1-1,TRBV30,CAWSVVGIQGEAFF,TGTGCCTGGAGTGTTGTGGGGATACAGGGAGAAGCTTTCTTT
few,NA,TRBJ2-1,TRBV30,CAWSVLSGFYNEQFF,TGTGCCTGGAGTGTACTAAGCGGGTTTTACAATGAGCAGTTCTTC
few,TRBD2,TRBJ2-3,TRBV28,CASSLTWTSGHLAQYF,TGTGCCAGCAGTCTCACCTGGACTAGCGGGCACCTGGCGCAGTATTTT
NA,NA,TRBJ1-5,TRBV2,CASKTDSNQPQHF,TGTGCCAGCAAGACAGATAGCAATCAGCCCCAGCATTTT
once,TRBD2,TRBJ2-7,TRBV28,CASSWPTSEDYEQYF,TGTGCCAGCAGTTGGCCGACTAGCGAGGACTACGAGCAGTACTTC
NA,NA,TRBJ2-5,TRBV15,CATSGWEEARETQYF,TGTGCCACCAGCGGGTGGGAGGAGGCGCGAGAGACCCAGTACTTC